These 19 T cell receptor beta chains were all obtained from the same sample, sequenced in a study of vaccination and CD4 T cells after COVID-19. Treatment specified: roughly 11-day PBMC culture with coronavirus spike peptide pools or control peptides (ViraFEST assay). Once obtained from cultured CD4+ T cells, the DNA was sequenced using the Oncomine TCR Beta short-read assay. TCRdb ran MiXCR on the PCR reads and lists one entry per CDR3 protein. Of about 15,000 distinct CDR3 sequences listed, about 40% are singletons. No antigen is known for these receptors. Sequencing used cultured CD4+ T cells from blood. Receptors originate from a human donor with COVID-19.

V gene TRBV30 combines with J gene TRBJ1-3, with 7 bases aligning to TRBD1. Germline values: CDR1 GTSNPN, CDR2 SVGIG (reference sequence). Losses at the gene ends were 2 bases for V and 0 bases for J; bases not matched to a gene: 4. CDR3 size: 15 residues. In nucleotides, the CDR3 is TGTGCCTGGAGTACAGGGGACTTCTCTGGAAACACCATATATTTT. This sequence encodes CAWSTGDFSGNTIYF.

The chain joins TRBV7-9 to TRBJ2-5; 9 bases map to TRBD1. The J segment lost 4 bases and the V segment lost 2 bases, leaving 8 bases of the junction unmatched. The CDR3 totals 16 residues. Looked up from germline, CDR1 is SEHNR and CDR2 is FQNEAQ (reference sequence). The CDR3 DNA reads as TGTGCCAGCAGCTTATGGGGACAGGGAGGCGCAGAGACCCAGTACTTC. Its translation is CASSLWGQGGAETQYF.

The count of this clonotype is one. The chain recombines TRBV7-9 with TRBJ2-7; D is unresolved. Per the germline V gene, CDR1 is SEHNR and CDR2 is FQNEAQ (reference sequence). The CDR3 runs to 11 residues. The germline V and J ends were trimmed by 5 bases and 0 bases, with 2 bases remaining between them. The CDR3 spells CASSPSYEQYF. For the CDR3, the DNA is TGTGCCAGCAGCCCCTCCTACGAGCAGTACTTC.

The V call is TRBV20-1, the J call TRBJ1-4, with D unclear. This CDR3 contains 12 residues. Per germline, CDR1 DFQATT and CDR2 SNEGSKA (reference sequence). The ends were cut back, 5 bases at V and 5 bases at J, with 9 bases in the middle. The chain's CDR3 is CSAWTANEKLFF. As DNA, the CDR3 is TGCAGTGCTTGGACGGCCAATGAAAAACTGTTTTTT.

This clonotype occurred a few times. The J gene is TRBJ1-6, the V gene TRBV5-4; weak D call: TRBD1 (6 bases). V was clipped by 6 bases and J by 9 bases, with 22 bases between them. Germline lookup yields CDR1 SGHNT and CDR2 YYREEE (reference sequence). The CDR3 totals 16 residues. The CDR3 reads CASNLKGGTGGSPLHF. DNA of the CDR3: TGTGCCAGCAACTTAAAAGGGGGTACCGGGGGTTCACCCCTCCACTTT.

This clonotype was detected only a few times. The chain joins TRBV11-3 to TRBJ1-2, with TRBD1 matching over 10 bases. With 0 bases clipped from V and 7 bases from J, the junction kept 5 bases outside the gene matches. Germline CDR1 is SGHNT and CDR2 is YENEEA. The CDR3 covers 15 residues. CDR3 in amino acids: CASSLDRDRGGGYTF. CDR3 nucleotides: TGTGCCAGCAGCTTAGACCGGGACAGGGGAGGTGGCTACACCTTC.

The chain carries TRBV10-1 and TRBJ2-3; a possible D gene is TRBD1 (6 bases). The CDR3 length is 14 residues. Germline loops: CDR1 WNHNN, CDR2 SYGVQD (reference sequence). Trimming removed 2 bases at V and 10 bases at J, with 16 bases between. CDR3 residues: CASSENRALNSQYF. The CDR3 DNA reads TGCGCCAGCAGTGAGAACAGGGCCCTTAACTCGCAGTATTTT.

This chain links TRBV6-1 with TRBJ2-1; the D is unclear. CDR1 and CDR2 from the germline V gene are MNHNS and SASEGT. The CDR3 runs to 15 residues. V lost 6 bases and J 0 bases, leaving 12 bases between the germline ends. The CDR3 coding sequence is TGTGCCAGCAGCGGAGCATCGAGCTCCTACAATGAGCAGTTCTTC. Its translation is CASSGASSSYNEQFF.

The chain joins TRBV24-1 to TRBJ2-5, with D perhaps TRBD1 or TRBD2 (6 bases each). The germline V gene has CDR1 KGHDR and CDR2 SFDVKD. V shed 5 bases and J shed 5 bases, with 14 bases lying between them. CDR3 length: 14 residues. CDR3 region: CATSVGGQGETQYF. As DNA, the CDR3 is TGTGCCACCAGTGTGGGGGGCCAGGGGGAGACCCAGTACTTC.

This clonotype was counted only a few times. The chain recombines TRBV20-1 with TRBJ1-1; TRBD1 might be the D (5 bases). Germline CDR1 is DFQATT and CDR2 is SNEGSKA (reference sequence). This CDR3 comprises 15 residues. Trimming shortened V by 6 bases and J by 5 bases, and 22 bases separated the two germline ends. CDR3 sequence reads: CSAIRVVRGWTEAFF. Here the CDR3 DNA reads TGCAGTGCGATTAGAGTAGTGCGGGGCTGGACTGAAGCTTTCTTT.

This sequence joins TRBV7-2 and TRBJ2-7; no definite D call. V lost 3 bases to trimming and J lost 1 base, with 7 bases between them. This CDR3 spans 13 amino acids. Germline values: CDR1 SGHTA, CDR2 FQGNSA. CDR3 sequence (DNA): TGTGCCAGCAGCTTCCGTAGATCCTACGAGCAGTACTTC. Protein product: CASSFRRSYEQYF.

J is TRBJ2-3 and V is TRBV7-3; 7 bases agree with TRBD2. V lost 4 bases and J lost 1; bases outside the gene matches: 8. CDR1 SGHTA and CDR2 FQGTGA come from the germline V gene. This CDR3 spans 16 amino acids. The CDR3 loop reads CASSSLPSGGTDTQYF. Written as DNA, the CDR3 is TGTGCCAGCAGCTCCCTTCCGAGCGGGGGCACAGATACGCAGTATTTT.

The chain employs TRBV5-1 and TRBJ1-2; TRBD1 might be the D (6 bases). The V gene lost 3 bases and the J gene lost 5 bases, with 20 bases spanning the gap. Germline V gene data show CDR1 as SGHRS and CDR2 as YFSETQ. The CDR3 has 16 residues. The CDR3 loop is CASSSGNGGAWYGYTF. The CDR3 DNA follows: TGCGCCAGCAGCTCTGGAAATGGGGGCGCTTGGTATGGCTACACCTTC.

This clonotype was seen more than once but under ten times. The chain carries TRBV2 and TRBJ1-5; no reliable D call. Per the germline V gene, CDR1 is SNHLY and CDR2 is FYNNEI. This CDR3 is 14 amino acids long. Trimming cost V 3 bases and J 0 bases, with 6 bases left between them. The CDR3 here is CASSEGYSNQPQHF. CDR3 in DNA: TGTGCCAGCAGTGAGGGGTATAGCAATCAGCCCCAGCATTTT.

This clonotype has a handful of counts. V gene TRBV5-4 combines with J gene TRBJ1-1; no clear D. Germline V gene sequence: CDR1 SGHNT, CDR2 YYREEE (reference sequence). The CDR3 is made up of 12 amino acids. Deletions cut 0 bases from V and 1 base from J, with 1 base between. The CDR3 protein is CASSLANTEAFF. The CDR3 nucleotides are TGTGCCAGCAGCTTGGCGAACACTGAAGCTTTCTTT.

By share, this clonotype ranks as large. V and J are TRBV5-8 and TRBJ2-5, with 13 bases fitting TRBD2. The V gene end was trimmed by 0 bases and the J gene end by 5 bases; junction bases not matched to a gene: 7. Germline CDR1 is SGHTS and CDR2 is YDEGEE. The CDR3 contains 17 residues. The CDR3 reads CASSLGLAGGGYETQYF. The CDR3, as DNA: TGTGCCAGCAGCTTGGGACTAGCGGGGGGCGGATACGAGACCCAGTACTTC.

The chain has TRBV2 and TRBJ1-2; D ambiguous. Germline loops: CDR1 SNHLY, CDR2 FYNNEI. The CDR3 runs 14 residues. The V and J ends lost 7 bases and 0 bases respectively, with 12 bases between them. Here the CDR3 reads CASNPDTSNYGYTF. CDR3 DNA sequence: TGTGCCAGCAACCCAGACACCTCTAACTATGGCTACACCTTC.

This clonotype appeared a few times. The CDR3 sequence is CASSLEGGSQPQHF. Written as DNA, the CDR3 is TGTGCCAGCAGCTTAGAAGGGGGCAGTCAGCCCCAGCATTTT. The V call is TRBV7-6, the J call TRBJ1-5; 7 nucleotides align to TRBD1. V dropped 1 base and J dropped 6; count of bases not matched to a gene: 3. CDR3 length equals 14 residues. Germline V gene data show CDR1 as SGHVS and CDR2 as FNYEAQ.

This clonotype turned up a few times. This chain connects TRBV5-4 to TRBJ2-2; 9 bases fit TRBD2. With V trimmed by 4 bases and J by 8 bases, 12 bases remained unmatched. CDR1 is SGHNT and CDR2 is YYREEE in the germline V gene (reference sequence). The CDR3 has 16 residues. In DNA form, the CDR3 reads TGTGCCAGCAGCCTCGGGCTAGCGGGGTCCTTGGGGGAGCTGTTTTTT. Translation: CASSLGLAGSLGELFF. Based on the CDR3 plus reference TRBV5-4 and TRBJ2-2, the full variable domain is ETGVTQSPTHLIKTRGQQVTLRCSSQSGHNTVSWYQQALGQGPQFIFQYYREEENGRGNFPPRFSGLQFPNYSSELNVNALELDDSALYLCASSLGLAGSLGELFFGEGSRLTVL.